The 10 T cell receptor beta chains in this list originate from one sample, sequenced in a study of CXCR3-negative and CXCR3-positive naive CD8 T cells. UMI-tagged TRB cDNA libraries were built via 5' RACE. Reprocessing the 5' RACE reads, TCRdb reports a single entry for every CDR3 protein and omits DNA. This table holds tens of thousands of distinct CDR3 sequences. Regarding the study as a whole: CXCR3-expressing naive cells carried TRB CDR3s more hydrophobic than those of CXCR3-negative naive cells.

Antigens of these TCRs are unknown. The specimen was naive CXCR3+ CD8+ T cells from blood. Subset indicated: CD45RO-CCR7+CD27+CD95- naive CD8+ T cells expressing CXCR3 (TNR3+). These receptors were collected from a human donor in good health. Some clones in this sample may be carry-over from other donors' samples.

V is TRBV3-1 and J is TRBJ1-2; checking the TCRdb D call of TRBD1 is not possible without DNA. CDR1 and CDR2 from the germline V gene are LGHDT and YNNKEL (reference sequence). The CDR3 runs 14 residues. CDR3 sequence: CASSQDGTDYGYTF.

This sequence joins TRBV18 and TRBJ1-1; with no DNA, the TCRdb D assignment of TRBD1 cannot be verified. The germline gives CDR1 KGHSH, CDR2 LQKENI. This CDR3 region has 17 residues. CDR3 in amino acids: CASSPPAGIQGEERAFF.

The chain has TRBV14 and TRBJ2-5; TCRdb returns TRBD1, unconfirmable since there is no DNA. This CDR3 has 17 amino acids. In germline, CDR1 is SGHDN, CDR2 FVKESK. CDR3 in amino acids: CASSQDPGQGAWETQYF.

V gene TRBV12-3 or TRBV12-4 combines with J gene TRBJ2-2; TCRdb picks TRBD1, but there is no DNA to check that call. This CDR3 has 16 amino acids. CDR3 amino acids: CASSPPSTGDTGELFF.

V is TRBV27 and J is TRBJ1-2; as DNA is missing, the TRBD1 call by TCRdb cannot be tested. The CDR3 covers 13 residues. Germline V gene lookup returns CDR1 MNHEY and CDR2 SMNVEV (reference sequence). The CDR3: CASSWTGDYGYTF.

The chain recombines TRBV7-3 with TRBJ2-1. The CDR3 contains 15 residues. Germline CDR1 and CDR2: SGHTA and FQGTGA. The CDR3 here is CASSLFGSSYNEQFF.

V and J are TRBV10-3 and TRBJ2-7; TCRdb indicates TRBD1, and absent DNA this call remains unverified. The CDR3 sequence is 14 residues long. From germline, CDR1 is ENHRY and CDR2 SYGVKD. The CDR3: CAISESVGGYEQYF.

This rearrangement joins TRBV7-8 to TRBJ2-7; no DNA is available, so the TRBD1 call from TCRdb remains unchecked. The CDR3 contains 16 residues. The germline gives CDR1 SGHVS, CDR2 FQNEAQ. CDR3 amino acids: CASSQGSGGRAYEQYF.

The chain links TRBV27 to TRBJ2-1. This CDR3 is 15 amino acids long. The germline V gene has CDR1 MNHEY and CDR2 SMNVEV (reference sequence). CDR3 in amino acids: CASSLPGSGNNEQFF.

The rearrangement joins TRBV4-3 to TRBJ2-2; TCRdb selects TRBD1, and the lack of DNA leaves this call unchecked. Germline CDR1 reads LGHNA; CDR2 reads YSLEER. The CDR3 covers 15 residues. This CDR3 is CASSPREGRGGELFF.